Sequencing of this T cell receptor (beta chain) was carried out in a study of T-cell reconstitution after alpha-beta-depleted transplantation in children. Details on this clonotype: A much larger clone is a single base away; this may be a read error.

As it was prepared, the TCRbeta library received unique molecular identifiers. TCRdb redid the calling of the PCR reads with MiXCR, one entry per CDR3 protein. The sample has about 640,000 distinct CDR3 sequences; roughly 17% are singletons. V lost 8 bases to trimming and J lost 6 bases, with 14 bases between them. Germline V gene lookup returns CDR1 SQVTM and CDR2 ANQGSEA. The length of the CDR3 is 12 residues. This chain connects TRBV29-1 to TRBJ2-4; tentatively, D is TRBD2 (6 bases). The clonotype comes from a human donor who donated a stem cell graft to a child with acute myeloid leukemia. The material was PBMCs from the stem cell graft donor, obtained from the stem cell graft. CDR3 sequence: CSIERAGNIQYF. The CDR3 bases are TGCAGCATCGAGCGGGCAGGAAACATTCAGTACTTC.